This T cell receptor beta chain emerged from a study of cytomegalovirus exposure and HLA in healthy donors. Overall study findings and caveats: Analysis performed later found under 20,000 TCR beta sequences associated with HLA alleles at 0.05 false discovery rate. Specificity of a few CMV-associated chains for CMV antigens was verified in vitro.

Notes on this clone: Its target is unknown.

There were likely unrecorded immune exposures, though donors were nominally healthy when sampled. The PCR employed 60 Vbeta primers together with 13 Jbeta primers. Methods used by the authors: Later, an analysis found approximately 80 million unique TCR beta chains, and about 10 million of these were shared. Repertoires were generated with immunoSEQ multiplex PCR, while TCRdb's copy carries only in-frame clones and drops some. The DNA gave D and trimming, while V, J and clone size come from that table. The profile shows around 200,000 clones, around four fifths of them singletons. Per germline, CDR1 SGHVS and CDR2 FQNEAQ. The V and J ends lost 5 bases and 1 base, in that order; junction bases with no gene match: 7. The CDR3 totals 17 residues.

The genes are TRBV7-8 and TRBJ1-6; TRBD1 matches 8 bases. The origin of this receptor is a woman in her forties in good health and CMV-seronegative. What was sequenced was PBMCs. CDR3 nucleotide sequence: TGTGCCAGCAGCCCCGGTCAGGGGGCATCCTATAATTCACCCCTCCACTTT. Its protein is CASSPGQGASYNSPLHF.